Each of the 27 T cell receptor beta chains below was sequenced from the same sample in a study of T cell changes during pregnancy in multiple sclerosis. Method: immunoSEQ multiplex PCR; TCRdb's copy keeps in-frame clones and lacks some. The sample records some 81,000 clones, around nine tenths being singletons. Sequenced material: peripheral blood, taken before pregnancy. The receptor source for this set is a female donor with multiple sclerosis, enrolled in a pregnancy study.

The gene calls are TRBV7-9 and TRBJ2-5; TRBD1 agrees at 7 bases. V was pared by 5 bases and J by 3 bases, with 15 bases of the junction left unmatched. The CDR3 spans 17 residues. Germline CDR1 is SEHNR and CDR2 is FQNEAQ (reference sequence). The CDR3 reads CASSRSGQLPREETQYF. CDR3 nucleotides: TGTGCCAGCAGCCGGTCGGGACAGCTCCCTAGGGAAGAGACCCAGTACTTC.

This sequence joins TRBV9 and TRBJ2-3, with 7 bases aligning to TRBD2. Germline V gene sequence: CDR1 SGDLS, CDR2 YYNGEE. The V and J ends lost 4 bases and 1 base, in that order; junction bases with no gene match: 9. This CDR3 region has 16 residues. CDR3 in DNA: TGTGCCAGCAGCCTCCACGCTCGGGGGGGCACAGATACGCAGTATTTT. This translates into CASSLHARGGTDTQYF.

This chain connects TRBV18 to TRBJ1-2; possibly TRBD1 for D (6 bases). The CDR3 is 14 amino acids. Germline V gene sequence: CDR1 KGHSH, CDR2 LQKENI. The V and J ends lost 5 bases and 6 bases respectively, with 16 bases between them. CDR3 DNA: TGTGCCAGCTCAGCACAGGGAAGAGGGAATGGCTACACCTTC. This encodes CASSAQGRGNGYTF.

The V and J genes are TRBV30 and TRBJ1-1; D is possibly TRBD1 (5 bases). The V end was cut by 3 bases, the J end by 3 bases, with 11 bases between. The CDR3 has 13 amino acids. CDR1 is GTSNPN and CDR2 is SVGIG in the germline V gene (reference sequence). The CDR3 DNA is TGTGCCTGGAGCCGGGGGGGGGACACTGAAGCTTTCTTT. The encoded protein is CAWSRGGDTEAFF.

The V gene is TRBV19, the J gene TRBJ2-7; 13 bases line up with TRBD2. V was pared by 7 bases and J by 6 bases, with 9 bases of the junction left unmatched. Germline V gives CDR1 LNHDA, CDR2 SQIVND (reference sequence). This CDR3 is built from 15 residues. The CDR3 coding sequence is TGTGCCAGTAAGCAACTAGCGGGGGGGCCGGGCGAGCAGTACTTC. Translation: CASKQLAGGPGEQYF.

The chain joins TRBV7-9 to TRBJ1-2, with D perhaps TRBD1 (6 bases). V lost 6 bases and J 1 base, leaving 18 bases between the germline ends. CDR1 and CDR2 from the germline V gene are SEHNR and FQNEAQ (reference sequence). The CDR3 length is 16 residues. The CDR3 loop reads CASSTNWGRDNYGYTF. Written as DNA, the CDR3 is TGTGCCAGCAGTACGAACTGGGGGCGAGATAACTATGGCTACACCTTC.

This clone was found once. This chain connects TRBV6-6 to TRBJ1-6; 7 nucleotides agree with TRBD1. The V segment lost 0 bases and the J segment 8 bases; nucleotides outside the gene matches: 4. From germline, CDR1 is MNHNY and CDR2 SVGAGI (reference sequence). The CDR3 spans 15 residues. This chain's CDR3 is CASSYSTGLDSPLHF. CDR3 DNA: TGTGCCAGCAGTTACTCGACAGGGCTGGATTCACCCCTCCACTTT.

The chain couples TRBV6-1 to TRBJ1-5; D may be TRBD1 (5 bases). This CDR3 is built from 15 residues. The germline V gene has CDR1 MNHNS and CDR2 SASEGT. V lost 6 bases and J 5 bases, leaving 17 bases between the germline ends. The CDR3 DNA reads as TGTGCCAGCAGGACACAGGTGAAGTACGATCAGCCCCAGCATTTT. It codes for CASRTQVKYDQPQHF.

The chain uses TRBV27 and TRBJ2-5, with 7 bases that match TRBD2. The CDR3 totals 15 residues. From germline, CDR1 is MNHEY and CDR2 SMNVEV (reference sequence). V was clipped by 6 bases and J by 5 bases; unmatched bases: 12. CDR3 residues: CASRDGGGGGETQYF. The CDR3 DNA reads TGTGCCAGCAGGGACGGCGGGGGTGGGGGGGAGACCCAGTACTTC.

This chain uses TRBV7-9 with TRBJ2-4; tentatively, D is TRBD1 (5 bases). V gave up 5 bases and J gave up 0 bases, with 20 bases separating them. Germline V gene data show CDR1 as SEHNR and CDR2 as FQNEAQ (reference sequence). This CDR3 contains 18 residues. The CDR3 DNA is TGTGCCAGCAGCCCGCTGTGGGGCCTACCAAGAGCCAAAAACATTCAGTACTTC. Its protein is CASSPLWGLPRAKNIQYF.

The chain combines TRBV9 with TRBJ2-2; D call uncertain. CDR1 and CDR2 (germline): SGDLS, YYNGEE. This CDR3 region has 12 residues. Trimming took 4 bases from V and 6 from J, leaving 7 bases between them. CDR3 residues: CASSPSAGELFF. The DNA of the CDR3 is TGTGCCAGCAGCCCTTCTGCCGGGGAGCTGTTTTTT.

A single count supports this clone. This rearrangement joins TRBV29-1 to TRBJ2-5; no firm D call. The CDR3 runs to 13 residues. Trimming removed 4 bases at V and 0 bases at J, with 9 bases between. In germline, CDR1 is SQVTM, CDR2 ANQGSEA. The CDR3 spells CSVGRNHQETQYF. The CDR3 DNA reads TGCAGCGTTGGCAGGAATCACCAAGAGACCCAGTACTTC.

This clone was seen only once. The V call is TRBV4-1, the J call TRBJ2-3, with no clear D. The germline gives CDR1 MGHRA, CDR2 YSYEKL. The CDR3 has 15 amino acids. V gave up 1 base and J gave up 3 bases, with 11 bases separating them. The CDR3 DNA reads as TGCGCCAGCAGCCAAGCCCCCCCTAGTACAGATACGCAGTATTTT. Its translation is CASSQAPPSTDTQYF.

The V call is TRBV27, the J call TRBJ2-1, with D perhaps TRBD1 (5 bases). CDR1 is MNHEY, CDR2 SMNVEV, per germline (reference sequence). The V end lost 2 bases, the J end lost 9 bases, and 14 bases lay between the germline ends. The CDR3 consists of 14 residues. As DNA, the CDR3 is TGTGCCAGCAGTTTAAATGGGCAGGGTGGTGAGCAGTTCTTC. Protein sequence: CASSLNGQGGEQFF.

The chain is built from TRBV5-5 and TRBJ2-7; weak D call: TRBD2 (5 bases). Germline loops: CDR1 SGHKS, CDR2 YYEKEE (reference sequence). There are 15 residues in the CDR3. The ends were cut back, 1 base at V and 4 bases at J, with 15 bases in the middle. The DNA of the CDR3 is TGTGCCAGCAGCTTGAGAGGGCCAATGGGGTACGAGCAGTACTTC. Protein product: CASSLRGPMGYEQYF.

This chain connects TRBV18 to TRBJ2-7, with unresolved D. CDR1 and CDR2 (germline): KGHSH, LQKENI. V lost 3 bases and J lost 2, with 11 bases in between. The CDR3 extends over 14 amino acids. CDR3 sequence: CASSPFESTYEQYF. The CDR3 region has the DNA TGTGCCAGCTCACCTTTCGAGAGTACCTACGAGCAGTACTTC.

Turning to this clone: Other DNA variants within this sample encode the same CDR3. The rearrangement links TRBV6-1 to TRBJ2-3, with 11 nucleotides matching TRBD2. Germline V gene sequence: CDR1 MNHNS, CDR2 SASEGT. The length of the CDR3 is 15 residues. Trimming removed 2 bases from V and 4 bases from J; junction bases left unmatched: 2. This CDR3 reads CASSETSGGADTQYF. CDR3 sequence (DNA): TGTGCCAGCAGTGAAACTAGCGGGGGCGCAGATACGCAGTATTTT.

The rearrangement joins TRBV6-5 to TRBJ1-2, with a possible D match to TRBD1 (6 bases). CDR1 is MNHEY and CDR2 is SVGAGI in the germline V gene. The CDR3 runs to 13 residues. Trimming shortened V by 7 bases and J by 4 bases, and 13 bases separated the two germline ends. The CDR3 DNA follows: TGTGCCAGCACGCCGGGACACATCTATGGCTACACCTTC. It encodes CASTPGHIYGYTF.

The chain recombines TRBV5-1 with TRBJ1-2; 7 bases are a match to TRBD1. After removal of 5 bases from V and 4 bases from J, the junction contained 17 bases not matched to a gene. Germline CDR1 is SGHRS and CDR2 is YFSETQ. The CDR3 runs 17 residues. The CDR3 sequence: CASRIDRANQGGYGYTF. CDR3 coding DNA: TGCGCCAGCAGAATCGACAGGGCCAACCAGGGGGGCTATGGCTACACCTTC. Full variable domain (rest looked up from reference TRBV5-1 and TRBJ1-2): KAGVTQTPRYLIKTRGQQVTLSCSPISGHRSVSWYQQTPGQGLQFLFEYFSETQRNKGNFPGRFSGRQFSNSRSEMNVSTLELGDSALYLCASRIDRANQGGYGYTFGSGTRLTVV.

The rearrangement joins TRBV5-1 to TRBJ1-6, with D possibly TRBD1 on 6 matching bases. The CDR3 runs 15 residues. The ends were cut back, 0 bases at V and 9 bases at J, with 13 bases in the middle. Germline assignment: CDR1 SGHRS and CDR2 YFSETQ. The CDR3, as DNA: TGCGCCAGCAGCTTGGGGGGTCAGGGGATTTCACCCCTCCACTTT. Translating gives CASSLGGQGISPLHF.

The V call is TRBV7-2, the J call TRBJ2-3, with TRBD2 identical over 7 bases. The CDR3 extends over 14 amino acids. Looked up from germline, CDR1 is SGHTA and CDR2 is FQGNSA. Trimming at V came to 3 bases and at J to 6 bases, leaving 6 bases not matched to a gene. CDR3 amino acids: CASSLSGVEDTQYF. The CDR3 DNA follows: TGTGCCAGCAGCTTGAGCGGGGTGGAGGATACGCAGTATTTT. The whole variable domain, remainder taken from reference TRBV7-2 and TRBJ2-3, is GAGVSQSPSNKVTEKGKDVELRCDPISGHTALYWYRQSLGQGLEFLIYFQGNSAPDKSGLPSDRFSAERTGGSVSTLTIQRTQQEDSAVYLCASSLSGVEDTQYFGPGTRLTVL.

The chain has TRBV10-2 and TRBJ2-1, with 9 nucleotides matching TRBD1. Germline CDR1 WSHSY, CDR2 SAAADI. The CDR3 has 13 amino acids. Trimming took 5 bases from V and 12 from J; bases not matched to a gene: 8. Here the CDR3 reads CASSNHRGRGQFF. For the CDR3, the DNA is TGCGCCAGCAGTAACCACAGGGGGCGCGGGCAGTTCTTC.

The chain carries TRBV19 and TRBJ1-6; no clear D. Trimming left V 5 bases short and J 10 bases short, with 12 bases between. In germline, CDR1 is LNHDA, CDR2 SQIVND (reference sequence). The CDR3 extends over 13 amino acids. CDR3 sequence (DNA): TGTGCCAGTAGTCACCGGGGTGGATCACCCCTCCACTTT. Protein sequence: CASSHRGGSPLHF.

The chain is built from TRBV9 and TRBJ2-5; D unresolved. This CDR3 contains 13 residues. Trimming removed 0 bases from V and 5 bases from J, with 8 bases in between. Germline lookup yields CDR1 SGDLS and CDR2 YYNGEE. CDR3 protein: CASSVGHRETQYF. The CDR3 DNA follows: TGTGCCAGCAGCGTAGGCCACCGGGAGACCCAGTACTTC.

This clone was observed a few times. The chain joins TRBV21-1 to TRBJ1-2; TRBD1 is the table's D call, not checked against the DNA. TRBV21-1 is marked as a pseudogene. The CDR3 consists of 16 residues. For the CDR3, the DNA is TGTGCCAGCAGCAACCGGGACAGGGGTCCTCCCTATGGCTACACCTTC. It yields the protein CASSNRDRGPPYGYTF.

This rearrangement joins TRBV5-5 to TRBJ1-1; 7 bases are shared with TRBD1. Germline CDR1 and CDR2: SGHKS and YYEKEE (reference sequence). The CDR3 length is 14 residues. V dropped 3 bases and J dropped 0; count of bases not matched to a gene: 2. This CDR3 reads CASSYDRVNTEAFF. For the CDR3, the DNA is TGTGCCAGCAGCTACGACAGGGTGAACACTGAAGCTTTCTTT.

This rearrangement joins TRBV6-1 to TRBJ2-7, with TRBD2 matching over 8 bases. Germline assignment: CDR1 MNHNS and CDR2 SASEGT. V was clipped by 6 bases and J by 4 bases; unmatched bases: 8. The CDR3 is 14 residues long. DNA of the CDR3: TGTGCCAGCAGCGGGGGGGGAGGGGAGTACGAGCAGTACTTC. It yields the protein CASSGGGGEYEQYF.